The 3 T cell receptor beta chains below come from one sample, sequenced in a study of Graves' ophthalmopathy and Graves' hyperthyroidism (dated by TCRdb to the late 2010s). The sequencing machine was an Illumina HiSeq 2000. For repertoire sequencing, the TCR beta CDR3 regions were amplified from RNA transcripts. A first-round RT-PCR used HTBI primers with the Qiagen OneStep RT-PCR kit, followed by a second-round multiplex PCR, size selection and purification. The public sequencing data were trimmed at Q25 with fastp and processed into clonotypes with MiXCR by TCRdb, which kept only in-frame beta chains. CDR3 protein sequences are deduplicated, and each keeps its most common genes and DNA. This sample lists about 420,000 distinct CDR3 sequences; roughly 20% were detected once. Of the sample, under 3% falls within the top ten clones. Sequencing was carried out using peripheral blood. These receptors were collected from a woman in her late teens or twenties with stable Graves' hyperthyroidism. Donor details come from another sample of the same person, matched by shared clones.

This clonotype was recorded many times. The CDR3, as DNA: TGTGCCAGCAGCCAATACCCGGACAGGGCGGCCGAGCAGTACTTC. Residues: CASSQYPDRAAEQYF. The J gene is TRBJ2-7, the V gene TRBV11-2; 8 bases fit TRBD1. Trimming at V came to 5 bases and at J to 6 bases, leaving 12 bases not matched to a gene. This CDR3 is built from 15 residues. Germline V gene lookup returns CDR1 SGHAT and CDR2 FQNNGV. Supplemented by reference TRBV11-2 and TRBJ2-7, the full variable domain reads EAGVAQSPRYKIIEKRQSVAFWCNPISGHATLYWYQQILGQGPKLLIQFQNNGVVDDSQLPKDRFSAERLKGVDSTLKIQPAKLEDSAVYLCASSQYPDRAAEQYFGPGTRLTVT.

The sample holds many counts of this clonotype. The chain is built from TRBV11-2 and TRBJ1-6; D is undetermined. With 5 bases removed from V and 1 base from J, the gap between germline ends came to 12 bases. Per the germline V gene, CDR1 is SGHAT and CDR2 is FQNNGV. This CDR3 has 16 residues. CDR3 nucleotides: TGTGCCAGCAGCCCAACGACACCTTCCTATAATTCACCCCTCCACTTT. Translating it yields CASSPTTPSYNSPLHF. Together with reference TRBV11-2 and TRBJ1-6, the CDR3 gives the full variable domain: EAGVAQSPRYKIIEKRQSVAFWCNPISGHATLYWYQQILGQGPKLLIQFQNNGVVDDSQLPKDRFSAERLKGVDSTLKIQPAKLEDSAVYLCASSPTTPSYNSPLHFGNGTRLTVT.

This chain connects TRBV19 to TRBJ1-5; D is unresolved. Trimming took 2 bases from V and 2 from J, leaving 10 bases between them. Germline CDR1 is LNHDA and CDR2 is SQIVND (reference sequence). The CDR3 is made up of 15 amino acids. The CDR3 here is CASSITGFGNQPQHF. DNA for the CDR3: TGTGCCAGTAGTATAACCGGGTTCGGCAATCAGCCCCAGCATTTT.